Listed below are T cell receptor beta chains from one sample, sequenced in a study of CD8+CD57+ T cells in acquired aplastic anemia. TCRdb redid the calling of the reads with MiXCR, one entry per CDR3 protein. This table holds 65,000 to 85,000 distinct CDR3 sequences, approximately 51% found once. What was sequenced was sorted CD4+, CD8+, or CD8+CD57+ T cells (not recorded which) from PBMCs. Every receptor here comes from a human donor in good health, serving as a control. Each CDR3 is given without its conserved first and last residue.

>TRBV2
AGSDRLANYGYT
>TRBV27
ASSPQAANEQF
>TRBV2
ASSEGRLNYGYT
>TRBV19
ASSLGRGGTDTQY
>TRBV29-1
SVVRQGATEAF
>TRBV5-5
ASSGRRGTEAF
>TRBV11-2
ASSLVISSTDTQY
>TRBV10-2
ASRTSSGPNQPQH
>TRBV20-1
SASSGPGYGYT
>TRBV24-1
ASSEGSGAYNEQF
>TRBV10-3
AISPDRGANSPLH
>TRBV4-1
ASSRRTGYEQY
>TRBV13
ASSPTVGSTDTQY
>TRBV5-1
ASSSTSGGTYQETQY
>TRBV7-8
ASSLVGAGTDTQY
>TRBV12-3/TRBV12-4
ASRWDRGNLVSGANVLT
>TRBV7-8
ASSLALGGYT
>TRBV11-2
ASSLDPYEQY
>TRBV2
ASRPVTGPANYGYT
>TRBV27
ASSSGQGRQETQY
>TRBV29-1
SVPEISGGGREQF
>TRBV5-4
ASSLIRGDHSGYT
>TRBV7-9
ASSGGQATQY
>TRBV4-1
ASSQAGTGAYEQY
>TRBV6-1
ASSEGTVRPVGNQPQH
>TRBV12-3/TRBV12-4
ASSLMAGYEQY